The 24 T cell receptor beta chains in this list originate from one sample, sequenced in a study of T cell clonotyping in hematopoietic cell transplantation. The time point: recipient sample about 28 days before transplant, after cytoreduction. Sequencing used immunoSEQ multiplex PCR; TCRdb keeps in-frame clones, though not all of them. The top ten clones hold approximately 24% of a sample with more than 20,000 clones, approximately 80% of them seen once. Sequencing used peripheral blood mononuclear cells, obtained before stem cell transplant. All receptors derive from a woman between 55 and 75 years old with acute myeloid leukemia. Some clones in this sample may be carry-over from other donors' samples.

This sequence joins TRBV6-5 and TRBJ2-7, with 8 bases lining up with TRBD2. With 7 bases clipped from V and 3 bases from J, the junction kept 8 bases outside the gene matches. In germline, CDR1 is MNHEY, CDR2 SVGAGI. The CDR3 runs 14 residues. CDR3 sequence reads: CASNSPGLDYEQYF. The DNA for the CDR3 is TGTGCCAGCAATTCACCGGGACTAGACTACGAGCAGTACTTC.

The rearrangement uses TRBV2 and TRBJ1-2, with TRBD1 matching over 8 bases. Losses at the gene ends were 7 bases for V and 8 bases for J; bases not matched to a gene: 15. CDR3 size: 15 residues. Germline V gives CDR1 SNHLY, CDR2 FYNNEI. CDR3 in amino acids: CASINQPGTGGGYTF. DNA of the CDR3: TGTGCCAGCATTAACCAACCGGGGACAGGTGGGGGCTACACCTTC.

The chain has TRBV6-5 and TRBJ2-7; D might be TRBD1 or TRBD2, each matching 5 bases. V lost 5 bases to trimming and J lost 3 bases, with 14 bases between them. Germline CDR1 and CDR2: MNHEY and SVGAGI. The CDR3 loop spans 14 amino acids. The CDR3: CASSPLGRNYEQYF. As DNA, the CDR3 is TGTGCCAGCAGTCCTTTGGGACGTAACTACGAGCAGTACTTC.

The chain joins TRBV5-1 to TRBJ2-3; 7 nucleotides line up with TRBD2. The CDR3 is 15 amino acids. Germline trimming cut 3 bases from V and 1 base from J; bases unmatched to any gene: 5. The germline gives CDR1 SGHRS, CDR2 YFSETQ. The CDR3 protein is CASSYGLEGTDTQYF. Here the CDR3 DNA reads TGCGCCAGCAGCTACGGACTAGAAGGCACAGATACGCAGTATTTT.

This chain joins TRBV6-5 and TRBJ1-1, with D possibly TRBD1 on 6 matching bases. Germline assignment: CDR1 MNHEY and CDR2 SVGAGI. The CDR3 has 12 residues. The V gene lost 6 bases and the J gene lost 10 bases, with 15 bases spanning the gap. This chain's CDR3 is CASRAGESTAFF. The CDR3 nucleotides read TGTGCCAGCAGGGCAGGGGAGAGTACAGCTTTCTTT.

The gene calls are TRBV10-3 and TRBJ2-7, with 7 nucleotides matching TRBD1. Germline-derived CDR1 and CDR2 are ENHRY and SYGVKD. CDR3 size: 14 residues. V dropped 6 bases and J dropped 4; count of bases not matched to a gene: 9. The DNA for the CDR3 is TGTGCCATCAGGGGGACAGACGGCAGGTACGAGCAGTACTTC. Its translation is CAIRGTDGRYEQYF.

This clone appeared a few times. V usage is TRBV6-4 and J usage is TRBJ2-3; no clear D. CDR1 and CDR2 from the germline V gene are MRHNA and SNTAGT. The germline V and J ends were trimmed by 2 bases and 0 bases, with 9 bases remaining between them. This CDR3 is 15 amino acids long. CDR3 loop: CASSDGESSTDTQYF. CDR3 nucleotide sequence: TGTGCCAGCAGTGACGGGGAATCTAGCACAGATACGCAGTATTTT.

CDR3 region: CAISGSLDSNQPQHF. The CDR3 nucleotides read TGTGCCATCAGTGGCTCCCTGGATAGCAATCAGCCCCAGCATTTT. The chain couples TRBV10-3 to TRBJ1-5; no firm D call. The germline V and J ends were trimmed by 4 bases and 0 bases, with 10 bases remaining between them. Germline V gene sequence: CDR1 ENHRY, CDR2 SYGVKD. The CDR3 has 15 amino acids.

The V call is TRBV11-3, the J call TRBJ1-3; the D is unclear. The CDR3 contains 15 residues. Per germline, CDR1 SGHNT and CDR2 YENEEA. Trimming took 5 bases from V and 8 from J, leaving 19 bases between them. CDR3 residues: CASSQRSANGDTIYF. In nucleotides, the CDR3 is TGTGCCAGCAGCCAACGGAGTGCCAACGGGGACACCATATATTTT.

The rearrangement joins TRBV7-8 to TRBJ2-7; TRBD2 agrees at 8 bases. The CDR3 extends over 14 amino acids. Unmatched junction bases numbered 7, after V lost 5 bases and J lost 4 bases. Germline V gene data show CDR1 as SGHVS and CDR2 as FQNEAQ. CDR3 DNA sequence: TGTGCCAGCAGCCCCGGGACTAGGTGGTACGAGCAGTACTTC. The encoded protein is CASSPGTRWYEQYF.

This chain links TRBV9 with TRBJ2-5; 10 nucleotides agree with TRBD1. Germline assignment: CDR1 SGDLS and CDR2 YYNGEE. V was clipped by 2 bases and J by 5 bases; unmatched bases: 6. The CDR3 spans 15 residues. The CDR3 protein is CASSVGQGRWETQYF. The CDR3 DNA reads TGTGCCAGCAGCGTGGGACAGGGGAGGTGGGAGACCCAGTACTTC.

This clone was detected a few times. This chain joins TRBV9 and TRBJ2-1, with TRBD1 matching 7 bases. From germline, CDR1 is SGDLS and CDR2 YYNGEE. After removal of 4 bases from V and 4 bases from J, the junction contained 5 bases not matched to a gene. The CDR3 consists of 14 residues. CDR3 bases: TGTGCCAGCAGCTCCGGGACAGTTTACAATGAGCAGTTCTTC. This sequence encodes CASSSGTVYNEQFF.

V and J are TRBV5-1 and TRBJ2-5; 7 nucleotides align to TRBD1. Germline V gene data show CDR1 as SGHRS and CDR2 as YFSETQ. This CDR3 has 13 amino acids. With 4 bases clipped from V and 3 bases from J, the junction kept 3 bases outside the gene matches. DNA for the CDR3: TGCGCCAGCAGCAGGGGACAGAAAGAGACCCAGTACTTC. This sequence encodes CASSRGQKETQYF.

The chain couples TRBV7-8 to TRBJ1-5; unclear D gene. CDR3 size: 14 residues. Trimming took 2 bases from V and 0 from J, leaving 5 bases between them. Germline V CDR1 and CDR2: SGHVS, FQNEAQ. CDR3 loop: CASSLLHSNQPQHF. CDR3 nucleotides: TGTGCCAGCAGCTTACTGCATAGCAATCAGCCCCAGCATTTT. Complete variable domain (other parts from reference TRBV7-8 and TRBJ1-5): GAGVSQSPRYKVAKRGQDVALRCDPISGHVSLFWYQQALGQGPEFLTYFQNEAQLDKSGLPSDRFFAERPEGSVSTLKIQRTQQEDSAVYLCASSLLHSNQPQHFGDGTRLSIL.

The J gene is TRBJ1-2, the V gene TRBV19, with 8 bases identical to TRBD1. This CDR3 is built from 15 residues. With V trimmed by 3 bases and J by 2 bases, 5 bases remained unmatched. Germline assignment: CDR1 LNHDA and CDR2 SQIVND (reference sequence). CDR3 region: CASSIKDRANYGYTF. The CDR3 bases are TGTGCCAGTAGTATCAAGGACAGGGCCAACTATGGCTACACCTTC.

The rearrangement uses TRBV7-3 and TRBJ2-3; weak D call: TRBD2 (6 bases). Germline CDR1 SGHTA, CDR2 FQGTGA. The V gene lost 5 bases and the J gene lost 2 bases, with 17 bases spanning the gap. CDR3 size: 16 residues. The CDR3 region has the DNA TGTGCCAGCAGCAGCCGGGACTCACAGTTCACAGATACGCAGTATTTT. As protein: CASSSRDSQFTDTQYF.

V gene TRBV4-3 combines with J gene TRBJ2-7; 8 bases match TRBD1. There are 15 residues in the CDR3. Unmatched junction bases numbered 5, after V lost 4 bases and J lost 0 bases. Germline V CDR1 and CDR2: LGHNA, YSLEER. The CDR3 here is CASSPDRGGSYEQYF. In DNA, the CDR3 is TGCGCCAGCAGCCCCGACAGGGGAGGCTCCTACGAGCAGTACTTC.

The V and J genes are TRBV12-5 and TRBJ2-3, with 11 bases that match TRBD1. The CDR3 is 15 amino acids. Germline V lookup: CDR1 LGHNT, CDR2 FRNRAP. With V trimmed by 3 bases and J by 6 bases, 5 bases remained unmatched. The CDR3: CASGFTDRGQDTQYF. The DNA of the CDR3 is TGTGCTAGTGGTTTCACGGACAGGGGGCAGGATACGCAGTATTTT.

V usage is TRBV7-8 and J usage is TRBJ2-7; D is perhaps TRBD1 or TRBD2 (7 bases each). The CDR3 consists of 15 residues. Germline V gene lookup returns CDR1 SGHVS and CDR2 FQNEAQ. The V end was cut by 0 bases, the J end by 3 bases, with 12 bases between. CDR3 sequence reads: CASSLAQGGNYEQYF. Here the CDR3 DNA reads TGTGCCAGCAGCTTAGCGCAGGGGGGGAACTACGAGCAGTACTTC.

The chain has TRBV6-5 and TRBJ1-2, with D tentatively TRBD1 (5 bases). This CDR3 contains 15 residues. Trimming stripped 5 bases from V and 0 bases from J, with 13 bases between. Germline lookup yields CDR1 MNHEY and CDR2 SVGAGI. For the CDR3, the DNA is TGTGCCAGCAGTGCCAGACAGATAGCTAACTATGGCTACACCTTC. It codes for CASSARQIANYGYTF.

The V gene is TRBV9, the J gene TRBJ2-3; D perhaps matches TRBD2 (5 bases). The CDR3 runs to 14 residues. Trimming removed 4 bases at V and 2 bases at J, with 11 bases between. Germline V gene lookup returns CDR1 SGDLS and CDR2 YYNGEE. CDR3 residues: CASSPRGITDTQYF. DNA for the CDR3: TGTGCCAGCAGCCCACGGGGTATCACAGATACGCAGTATTTT. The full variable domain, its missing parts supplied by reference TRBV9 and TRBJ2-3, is DSGVTQTPKHLITATGQRVTLRCSPRSGDLSVYWYQQSLDQGLQFLIQYYNGEERAKGNILERFSAQQFPDLHSELNLSSLELGDSALYFCASSPRGITDTQYFGPGTRLTVL.

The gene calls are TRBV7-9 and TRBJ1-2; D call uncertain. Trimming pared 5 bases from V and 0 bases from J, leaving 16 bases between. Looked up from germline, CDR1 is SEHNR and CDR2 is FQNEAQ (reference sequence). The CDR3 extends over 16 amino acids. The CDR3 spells CASSATGSTSNYGYTF. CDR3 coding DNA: TGTGCCAGCAGCGCGACCGGGTCGACTTCTAACTATGGCTACACCTTC.

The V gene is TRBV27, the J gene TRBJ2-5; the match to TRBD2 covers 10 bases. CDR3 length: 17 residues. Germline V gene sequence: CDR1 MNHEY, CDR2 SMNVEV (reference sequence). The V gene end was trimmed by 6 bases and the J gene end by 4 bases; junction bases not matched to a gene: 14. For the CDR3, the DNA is TGTGCCAGCAGCCGAACCCCCAGCGGGAGGGCCCTAGAGACCCAGTACTTC. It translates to CASSRTPSGRALETQYF.

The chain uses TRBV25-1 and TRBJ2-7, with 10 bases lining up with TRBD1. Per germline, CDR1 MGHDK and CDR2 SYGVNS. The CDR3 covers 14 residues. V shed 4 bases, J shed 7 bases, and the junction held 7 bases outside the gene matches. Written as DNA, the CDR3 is TGTGCCAGCAGTGGGGACAGGGGTAAGGGGGAGCAGTACTTC. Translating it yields CASSGDRGKGEQYF.